This TCR beta chain was sequenced for a study of blood T cells in healthy people across ages. Overall study findings and caveats: Per million T cells, the diversity of TCR beta decreased roughly linearly as age advanced.

The amount of total RNA extracted per sample was at least 5.5 micrograms. The germline V gene has CDR1 MNHEY and CDR2 SVGEGT. CDR3 length: 16 amino acids. Trimming removed 4 bases from V and 0 bases from J, with 16 bases in between. A second PCR, run for about 7 to 11 cycles, used a sample-barcoded 5' primer plus a J-beta primer mix. TCRdb re-derived calls from the 5' RACE reads in MiXCR, one entry per CDR3 protein. The sample has 780,000 or so distinct CDR3 sequences, around 25% seen once. With regard to this clonotype: Its antigen remains unknown.

These data were also reused for a study on T cells of mothers and their children. From that study: There were over 10 million TCR beta CDR3 reads from each mother and a few million from each child. Normalized overlap was always slightly, never significantly, higher in related than unrelated mother-child pairs.

Material: blood. This chain connects TRBV6-2 or TRBV6-3 to TRBJ2-7; D ambiguous. The receptor comes from a boy younger than 18 in good health. The CDR3 nucleotides read TGTGCCAGCAGTTTAGATCTGGCCGGTCTCTCCTACGAGCAGTACTTC. Protein: CASSLDLAGLSYEQYF.